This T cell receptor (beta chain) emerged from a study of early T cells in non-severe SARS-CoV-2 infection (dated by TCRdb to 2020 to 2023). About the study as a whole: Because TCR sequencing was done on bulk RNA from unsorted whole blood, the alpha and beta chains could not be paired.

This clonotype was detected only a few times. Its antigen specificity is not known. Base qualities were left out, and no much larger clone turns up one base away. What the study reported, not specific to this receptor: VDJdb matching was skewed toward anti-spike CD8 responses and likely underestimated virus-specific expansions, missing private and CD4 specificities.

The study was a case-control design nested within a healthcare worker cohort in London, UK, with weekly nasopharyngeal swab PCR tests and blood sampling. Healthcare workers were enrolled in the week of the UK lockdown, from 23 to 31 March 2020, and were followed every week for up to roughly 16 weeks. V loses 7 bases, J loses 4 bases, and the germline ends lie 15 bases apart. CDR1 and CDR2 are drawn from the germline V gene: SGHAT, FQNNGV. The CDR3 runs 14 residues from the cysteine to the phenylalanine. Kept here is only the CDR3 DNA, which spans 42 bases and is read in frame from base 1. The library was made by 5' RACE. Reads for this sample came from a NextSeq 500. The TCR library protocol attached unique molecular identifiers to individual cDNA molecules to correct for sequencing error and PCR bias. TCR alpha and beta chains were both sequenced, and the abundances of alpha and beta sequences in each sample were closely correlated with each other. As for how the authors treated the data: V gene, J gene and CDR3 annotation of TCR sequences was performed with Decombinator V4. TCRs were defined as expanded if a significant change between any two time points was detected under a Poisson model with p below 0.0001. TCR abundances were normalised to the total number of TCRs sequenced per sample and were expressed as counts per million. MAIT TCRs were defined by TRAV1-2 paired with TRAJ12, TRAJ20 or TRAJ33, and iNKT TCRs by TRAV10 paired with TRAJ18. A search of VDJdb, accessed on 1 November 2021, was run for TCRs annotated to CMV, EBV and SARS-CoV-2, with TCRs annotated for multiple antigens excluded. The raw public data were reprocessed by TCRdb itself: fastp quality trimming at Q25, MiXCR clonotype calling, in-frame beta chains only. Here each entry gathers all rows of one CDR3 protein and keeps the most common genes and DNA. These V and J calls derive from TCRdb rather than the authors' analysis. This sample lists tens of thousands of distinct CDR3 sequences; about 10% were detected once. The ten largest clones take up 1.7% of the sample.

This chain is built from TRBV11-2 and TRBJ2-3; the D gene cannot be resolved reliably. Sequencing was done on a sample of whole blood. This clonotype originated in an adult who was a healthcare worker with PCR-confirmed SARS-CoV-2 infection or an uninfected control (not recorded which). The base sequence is TGTGCCAGCACGGAACGGTCCGTCCCAGATACGCAGTATTTT. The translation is CASTERSVPDTQYF.